Below, 27 T cell receptor beta chains from the same sample are listed, as sequenced in a study of shared clonotypes between healthy human individuals. Only in-frame clones appear in the TCRdb table, and some are missing; sequencing was by immunoSEQ multiplex PCR. The sample has 650,000 to 800,000 clones, 72% seen once. Sequencing used memory CD4+ T cells sorted from blood. The subset was: CD45RA-negative fraction. The receptors come from a woman in her twenties or thirties in good health.

Details on this clone: The identical CDR3 is also encoded by other nucleotide sequences in the sample. V and J are TRBV7-2 and TRBJ2-7, with D unclear. The CDR3 spans 14 residues. Germline V gene sequence: CDR1 SGHTA, CDR2 FQGNSA. Trimming took 0 bases from V and 1 from J, leaving 7 bases between them. The CDR3 reads CASSLAVRSYEQYF. In DNA, the CDR3 is TGTGCCAGCAGCTTAGCTGTCAGATCCTACGAGCAGTACTTC.

The table lists this clone with a few counts. The V call is TRBV7-9, the J call TRBJ2-1; a weak D match, TRBD2 (5 bases). Trimming removed 0 bases at V and 0 bases at J, with 18 bases between. The CDR3 totals 19 residues. CDR1 is SEHNR, CDR2 FQNEAQ, per germline (reference sequence). CDR3 protein: CASSLAYGVPAASYNEQFF. CDR3 DNA sequence: TGTGCCAGCAGCTTAGCTTACGGGGTCCCAGCGGCCTCCTACAATGAGCAGTTCTTC.

This clone was picked up a small number of times. The gene calls are TRBV19 and TRBJ1-2; a weak D match, TRBD1 (5 bases). Trimming shortened V by 3 bases and J by 3 bases, and 11 bases separated the two germline ends. This CDR3 spans 14 amino acids. Per the germline V gene, CDR1 is LNHDA and CDR2 is SQIVND (reference sequence). The DNA for the CDR3 is TGTGCCAGTAGTATCCTGACAGCAGACTATGGCTACACCTTC. Protein sequence: CASSILTADYGYTF.

The chain carries TRBV28 and TRBJ2-1; 9 positions match TRBD2. The junction had 6 bases not matched to a gene; V was cut back by 3 bases and J by 0 bases. The CDR3 contains 17 residues. CDR1 is MDHEN, CDR2 SYDVKM, per germline. CDR3 DNA: TGTGCCAGCAGTTTGGGACTAGCCGTTAGCTCCTACAATGAGCAGTTCTTC. This gives the protein CASSLGLAVSSYNEQFF.

The chain carries TRBV29-1 and TRBJ2-3, with D uncertain. V lost 1 base to trimming and J lost 3 bases, with 11 bases between them. The CDR3 contains 14 residues. The germline gives CDR1 SQVTM, CDR2 ANQGSEA. The CDR3 is CSVEAQAGTDTQYF. CDR3 nucleotide sequence: TGCAGCGTTGAAGCTCAGGCTGGTACAGATACGCAGTATTTT.

This clone was counted only a few times. The chain links TRBV18 to TRBJ1-2; 9 bases are a match to TRBD1. The CDR3 loop spans 14 amino acids. In germline, CDR1 is KGHSH, CDR2 LQKENI. V was pared by 4 bases and J by 7 bases, with 7 bases of the junction left unmatched. The CDR3 sequence: CASSRDREFGGYTF. As DNA, the CDR3 is TGTGCCAGCTCACGGGACAGGGAGTTCGGTGGCTACACCTTC. Supplemented by reference TRBV18 and TRBJ1-2, the full variable domain reads NAGVMQNPRHLVRRRGQEARLRCSPMKGHSHVYWYRQLPEEGLKFMVYLQKENIIDESGMPKERFSAEFPKEGPSILRIQQVVRGDSAAYFCASSRDREFGGYTFGSGTRLTVV.

This clone has a single count. The chain employs TRBV5-1 and TRBJ2-3; 7 positions agree with TRBD1. From germline, CDR1 is SGHRS and CDR2 YFSETQ. The CDR3 contains 15 residues. Losses at the gene ends were 6 bases for V and 0 bases for J; bases not matched to a gene: 7. The CDR3 nucleotides read TGCGCCAGCAAATCCGGGGACAGTAGCACAGATACGCAGTATTTT. Translation gives CASKSGDSSTDTQYF.

Of note for this clone: Other DNA sequences of this sample code for an identical CDR3. This sequence joins TRBV6-1 and TRBJ2-3; 9 bases fit TRBD2. In germline, CDR1 is MNHNS, CDR2 SASEGT. Trimming removed 6 bases from V and 0 bases from J; junction bases left unmatched: 7. The CDR3 extends over 16 amino acids. CDR3 bases: TGTGCCAGCAGGGAACTAGCGGGCGTGAGCACAGATACGCAGTATTTT. Amino acid sequence: CASRELAGVSTDTQYF.

The rearrangement uses TRBV29-1 and TRBJ2-7; 11 bases are shared with TRBD1. The CDR3 extends over 12 amino acids. After removal of 7 bases from V and 6 bases from J, the junction contained 5 bases not matched to a gene. The germline V gene has CDR1 SQVTM and CDR2 ANQGSEA. The CDR3 protein is CSGTGQGGEQYF. Here the CDR3 DNA reads TGCAGCGGCACGGGACAGGGGGGCGAGCAGTACTTC.

Turning to this clone: This may arise from a read error, as a much more abundant clone is one base away. J is TRBJ2-7 and V is TRBV2; the match to TRBD1 covers 8 bases. The CDR3 is made up of 13 amino acids. Germline assignment: CDR1 SNHLY and CDR2 FYNNEI. The trim removed 4 bases at V and 2 bases at J, leaving 1 base unmatched. The CDR3 DNA is TGTGCCAGCAGTGGGGGACAGGCCTACGAGCAGTACTTC. Amino acid sequence: CASSGGQAYEQYF.

The sample holds many counts of this clone. The CDR3 DNA reads TGTGCCAGCAGTGCCACCGGGATCCCGAGGGAGCTGTTTTTT. The encoded protein is CASSATGIPRELFF. This chain links TRBV27 with TRBJ2-2; perhaps TRBD2 as D (5 bases). Trimming cost V 5 bases and J 9 bases, with 16 bases left between them. Germline CDR1 reads MNHEY; CDR2 reads SMNVEV (reference sequence). This CDR3 spans 14 amino acids.

The CDR3 DNA reads TGTGCCACCAGCCGACGGGGCGCCTACGAGCAGTACTTC. The encoded protein is CATSRRGAYEQYF. The rearrangement uses TRBV15 and TRBJ2-5; D is tentatively TRBD1 or TRBD2 (5 bases each). The J call is doubtful: the DNA matches TRBJ2-7 better. This CDR3 region has 13 residues. Germline lookup yields CDR1 LNHNV and CDR2 YYDKDF (reference sequence).

The chain recombines TRBV18 with TRBJ1-6; D is perhaps TRBD1 (6 bases). Germline V gene sequence: CDR1 KGHSH, CDR2 LQKENI. The V end was cut by 6 bases, the J end by 9 bases, with 15 bases between. The length of the CDR3 is 14 residues. The CDR3 nucleotides read TGTGCCAGCTCCCCCGAGGGGGGTCTTTCACCCCTCCACTTT. Translated: CASSPEGGLSPLHF.

The rearrangement uses TRBV5-4 and TRBJ1-2, with D possibly matching TRBD1 (6 bases). Germline values: CDR1 SGHNT, CDR2 YYREEE (reference sequence). The length of the CDR3 is 15 residues. Trimming shortened V by 0 bases and J by 4 bases, and 13 bases separated the two germline ends. Here the CDR3 reads CASSLAGGAGYGYTF. Written as DNA, the CDR3 is TGTGCCAGCAGCTTGGCGGGGGGCGCTGGCTATGGCTACACCTTC. The entire variable domain, with the rest obtained from reference TRBV5-4 and TRBJ1-2, is as follows: ETGVTQSPTHLIKTRGQQVTLRCSSQSGHNTVSWYQQALGQGPQFIFQYYREEENGRGNFPPRFSGLQFPNYSSELNVNALELDDSALYLCASSLAGGAGYGYTFGSGTRLTVV.

The chain uses TRBV29-1 and TRBJ2-7; possibly TRBD1 for D (6 bases). The ends were cut back, 7 bases at V and 4 bases at J, with 23 bases in the middle. This CDR3 has 15 residues. CDR1 and CDR2 (germline): SQVTM, ANQGSEA. The CDR3 is CSAIGTMPYEYEQYF. The CDR3 DNA reads TGCAGCGCAATAGGGACAATGCCTTACGAGTACGAGCAGTACTTC.

The chain couples TRBV11-3 to TRBJ2-1; TRBD2 matches at 7 bases. The V gene end was trimmed by 0 bases and the J gene end by 7 bases; junction bases not matched to a gene: 15. Looked up from germline, CDR1 is SGHNT and CDR2 is YENEEA. The CDR3 loop spans 18 amino acids. The CDR3 here is CASSLDGRGAGARNEQFF. The CDR3 coding sequence is TGTGCCAGCAGCTTAGATGGCCGTGGGGCGGGAGCTAGGAATGAGCAGTTCTTC.

The rearrangement joins TRBV4-1 to TRBJ2-2; TRBD2 aligns across 14 bases. There are 17 residues in the CDR3. Germline V gene sequence: CDR1 MGHRA, CDR2 YSYEKL. V lost 3 bases, J lost 2 bases, and 2 bases stayed unmatched. The CDR3: CASSHGTSGRNTGELFF. The CDR3 DNA follows: TGCGCCAGCAGCCACGGGACTAGCGGGAGAAACACCGGGGAGCTGTTTTTT.

The chain employs TRBV2 and TRBJ2-1, with 11 bases identical to TRBD2. This CDR3 spans 15 amino acids. Germline V CDR1 and CDR2: SNHLY, FYNNEI. V shed 6 bases and J 7 bases; nucleotides not matched to a gene: 8. In DNA form, the CDR3 reads TGTGCCAGCAGACTCCTAGCGGGAGGTGGGAATGAGCAGTTCTTC. This codes for CASRLLAGGGNEQFF.

The chain employs TRBV27 and TRBJ1-5; no definite D call. The CDR3 spans 16 residues. Germline CDR1 is MNHEY and CDR2 is SMNVEV (reference sequence). The germline V and J ends were trimmed by 5 bases and 4 bases, with 18 bases remaining between them. The CDR3 reads CASSPYTNTGNQPQHF. Here the CDR3 DNA reads TGTGCCAGCAGTCCGTACACAAATACCGGTAATCAGCCCCAGCATTTT.

CDR3 DNA sequence: TGTGCCAGTAGTACCAGGACAGATGATGGCTACACCTTC. Residues: CASSTRTDDGYTF. The genes are TRBV19 and TRBJ1-2, with D possibly matching TRBD1 (6 bases). Deletions cut 4 bases from V and 6 bases from J, with 12 bases between. The germline V gene has CDR1 LNHDA and CDR2 SQIVND (reference sequence). The CDR3 contains 13 residues.

This clone came up a few times. The rearrangement uses TRBV5-1 and TRBJ1-1, with unresolved D. Germline V CDR1 and CDR2: SGHRS, YFSETQ. The CDR3 spans 14 residues. V gave up 3 bases and J gave up 1 base, with 10 bases separating them. The CDR3 DNA reads TGCGCCAGCAGCTCCCGAGGAGAGAACACTGAAGCTTTCTTT. This sequence encodes CASSSRGENTEAFF.

Comments on this clone: Other DNA sequences in this specimen translate into the identical CDR3. The chain has TRBV27 and TRBJ2-2; D gene uncertain. CDR3 length: 13 residues. V lost 2 bases, J lost 5 bases, and 6 bases lay in between. Germline lookup yields CDR1 MNHEY and CDR2 SMNVEV (reference sequence). The CDR3 DNA follows: TGTGCCAGCAGTTTAGGGGATACCGGGGAGCTGTTTTTT. It encodes CASSLGDTGELFF.

This chain links TRBV29-1 with TRBJ2-5; 10 bases map to TRBD2. V lost 4 bases to trimming and J lost 4 bases; unmatched junction nucleotides: 3. The CDR3 covers 13 residues. Germline V lookup: CDR1 SQVTM, CDR2 ANQGSEA. The CDR3 bases are TGCAGCGTTGGGGCTAGCGGGAGAGAGACCCAGTACTTC. This codes for CSVGASGRETQYF.

Only a few counts were recorded for this clone. The CDR3 reads CVRSLWTNFADTQYF. The CDR3 bases are TGTGTCAGAAGCTTATGGACCAATTTTGCAGATACGCAGTATTTT. The chain couples TRBV7-5 to TRBJ2-3. TRBV7-5 represents a pseudogene. The CDR3 is made up of 15 amino acids.

The chain joins TRBV28 to TRBJ2-5, with TRBD1 identical over 7 bases. Trimming removed 4 bases from V and 5 bases from J; junction bases left unmatched: 10. Looked up from germline, CDR1 is MDHEN and CDR2 is SYDVKM. The CDR3 has 15 amino acids. In DNA form, the CDR3 reads TGTGCCAGCAGTTCCGGGACAGTATCTAGGGAGACCCAGTACTTC. It specifies CASSSGTVSRETQYF.

This clone was counted between two and nine times. The gene calls are TRBV14 and TRBJ1-2; 9 bases line up with TRBD1. Trimming removed 4 bases from V and 8 bases from J; junction bases left unmatched: 8. Looked up from germline, CDR1 is SGHDN and CDR2 is FVKESK. The CDR3 runs to 14 residues. The CDR3 nucleotides read TGTGCCAGCAGCCTCGACTCTACAGGGGGCGGCTACACCTTC. This gives the protein CASSLDSTGGGYTF.

This sequence joins TRBV25-1 and TRBJ1-5, with a possible D match to TRBD1 (6 bases). Germline loops: CDR1 MGHDK, CDR2 SYGVNS. The V gene lost 2 bases and the J gene lost 4 bases, with 6 bases spanning the gap. The CDR3 has 13 amino acids. The CDR3 here is CASSEQGNQPQHF. The CDR3 coding sequence is TGTGCCAGCAGTGAACAGGGGAATCAGCCCCAGCATTTT.